Listed here are 27 T cell receptor beta chains from one sample, sequenced in a study of blood T cells in healthy people across ages. A second PCR of roughly 7 to 11 cycles used a sample-barcoded 5' primer and a J-beta primer mix. TCRdb re-called the 5' RACE reads with MiXCR, one entry per CDR3 protein. The table records under 2 million distinct CDR3 sequences, roughly 30% of them present only once. Material: blood. These receptors were collected from a woman aged 30 to 39 in good health.

This chain connects TRBV11-2 to TRBJ2-1; tentative D call: TRBD2 (5 bases). Germline CDR1 reads SGHAT; CDR2 reads FQNNGV. V dropped 2 bases and J dropped 6 bases, with 14 bases sitting between them. This CDR3 contains 15 residues. The CDR3 nucleotides read TGTGCCAGCAGCTTATACGGGGAACGTAGCAATGAGCAGTTCTTC. Translating gives CASSLYGERSNEQFF. Variable domain in full (rest from reference TRBV11-2 and TRBJ2-1): EAGVAQSPRYKIIEKRQSVAFWCNPISGHATLYWYQQILGQGPKLLIQFQNNGVVDDSQLPKDRFSAERLKGVDSTLKIQPAKLEDSAVYLCASSLYGERSNEQFFGPGTRLTVL.

The rearrangement uses TRBV5-1 and TRBJ2-3; the D is unclear. The V end was cut by 0 bases, the J end by 4 bases, with 9 bases between. The CDR3 has 14 amino acids. Germline CDR1 is SGHRS and CDR2 is YFSETQ. The CDR3 DNA is TGCGCCAGCAGCTTGGGGCGAGGCTCAGATACGCAGTATTTT. Protein sequence: CASSLGRGSDTQYF.

The chain recombines TRBV12-3 or TRBV12-4 with TRBJ1-1, with TRBD1 matching 7 bases. The CDR3 has 14 amino acids. The J segment lost 4 bases and the V segment lost 6 bases, leaving 8 bases of the junction unmatched. The CDR3 loop reads CASSRQGRVTEAFF. The DNA of the CDR3 is TGTGCCAGCAGCCGACAGGGCCGTGTCACTGAAGCTTTCTTT.

This clonotype was detected only a few times. The V gene is TRBV5-6, the J gene TRBJ2-7; the match to TRBD1 covers 10 bases. From germline, CDR1 is SGHDT and CDR2 YYEEEE. CDR3 length equals 15 residues. V lost 0 bases, J lost 5 bases, and 5 bases stayed unmatched. This chain's CDR3 is CASSLVVGTGDEQYF. Written as DNA, the CDR3 is TGTGCCAGCAGCTTGGTAGTCGGGACAGGGGACGAGCAGTACTTC.

This clonotype was observed a handful of times. J is TRBJ2-5 and V is TRBV27; 10 bases are shared with TRBD1. Germline V gives CDR1 MNHEY, CDR2 SMNVEV (reference sequence). The CDR3 has 16 amino acids. V dropped 7 bases and J dropped 2; count of bases not matched to a gene: 10. For the CDR3, the DNA is TGTGCCAGCAAATCCGGCGGGACAGGGGTACAAGAGACCCAGTACTTC. Its translation: CASKSGGTGVQETQYF.

The chain joins TRBV29-1 to TRBJ1-2; D possibly corresponds to TRBD1 (5 bases). Deletions cut 6 bases from V and 6 bases from J, with 17 bases between. Germline CDR1 reads SQVTM; CDR2 reads ANQGSEA. This CDR3 is built from 13 residues. CDR3 residues: CSVSPQGEDGYTF. The CDR3 DNA is TGCAGCGTGAGCCCGCAGGGTGAGGATGGCTACACCTTC. Using reference TRBV29-1 and TRBJ1-2 for the parts outside the CDR3, the full variable domain is SAVISQKPSRDICQRGTSLTIQCQVDSQVTMMFWYRQQPGQSLTLIATANQGSEATYESGFVIDKFPISRPNLTFSTLTVSNMSPEDSSIYLCSVSPQGEDGYTFGSGTRLTVV.

The chain carries TRBV20-1 and TRBJ2-4, with D possibly being TRBD2 (5 bases). Germline CDR1 DFQATT, CDR2 SNEGSKA (reference sequence). The CDR3 runs to 15 residues. V lost 5 bases to trimming and J lost 0 bases, with 14 bases between them. Written as DNA, the CDR3 is TGCAGTGCTCGAAACCCACTAGAAGCCAAAAACATTCAGTACTTC. Translation: CSARNPLEAKNIQYF.

This chain uses TRBV4-2 with TRBJ2-2, with 7 nucleotides matching TRBD2. CDR3 length: 16 amino acids. The trim removed 4 bases at V and 0 bases at J, leaving 5 bases unmatched. The germline V gene encodes CDR1 LGHNA and CDR2 YNFKEQ. The CDR3, as DNA: TGTGCCAGCAGCCCCTCCGGGACTACGAACACCGGGGAGCTGTTTTTT. Its protein product is CASSPSGTTNTGELFF.

The chain carries TRBV10-2 and TRBJ1-1; 10 bases are a match to TRBD1. The CDR3 totals 14 residues. From germline, CDR1 is WSHSY and CDR2 SAAADI. Trimming took 7 bases from V and 4 from J; bases not matched to a gene: 6. The DNA for the CDR3 is TGCGCCAGCAAACCGGGACAGGGGATCACTGAAGCTTTCTTT. This translates into CASKPGQGITEAFF.

In its sample, this clonotype was seen a few times. The chain employs TRBV7-9 and TRBJ2-4; the D call may be TRBD1 or TRBD2 (5 bases each). The CDR3 contains 14 residues. V lost 5 bases and J 6 bases, leaving 14 bases between the germline ends. Germline CDR1 is SEHNR and CDR2 is FQNEAQ (reference sequence). In DNA, the CDR3 is TGTGCCAGCAGCGAGGGGCAGGTCGGAAACATTCAGTACTTC. Translation gives CASSEGQVGNIQYF.

In DNA, the CDR3 is TGTGCCAGCAGTGCCCTGACTAGAACAGATACGCAGTATTTT. As protein: CASSALTRTDTQYF. The chain joins TRBV2 to TRBJ2-3; D may be TRBD2 (6 bases). CDR1 is SNHLY and CDR2 is FYNNEI in the germline V gene. The CDR3 runs to 14 residues. V lost 4 bases and J 3 bases, leaving 11 bases between the germline ends.

This clonotype was observed a handful of times. CDR3 nucleotide sequence: TGTGCCAGCAGCCAAGATTGGGGCGGGGCATACAATGAGCAGTTCTTC. Its translation: CASSQDWGGAYNEQFF. The chain uses TRBV14 and TRBJ2-1; tentatively, D is TRBD2 (6 bases). The CDR3 sequence is 16 residues long. V lost 0 bases and J lost 4, with 13 bases in between. Germline values: CDR1 SGHDN, CDR2 FVKESK.

The rearrangement links TRBV4-1 to TRBJ2-1; the match to TRBD2 covers 10 bases. With 4 bases clipped from V and 7 bases from J, the junction kept 10 bases outside the gene matches. Germline V gene sequence: CDR1 MGHRA, CDR2 YSYEKL. CDR3 length: 16 residues. CDR3 amino acids: CASSPLGTSASNEQFF. The CDR3 DNA follows: TGCGCCAGCAGCCCCTTGGGGACTAGCGCCAGTAATGAGCAGTTCTTC.

The genes are TRBV20-1 and TRBJ2-7, with D possibly being TRBD1 or TRBD2 (7 bases each). CDR1 and CDR2 from the germline V gene are DFQATT and SNEGSKA (reference sequence). The CDR3 covers 12 residues. V gave up 6 bases and J gave up 5 bases, with 14 bases separating them. The CDR3 DNA is TGCAGTGCCAGGGGGGGGGTAAACGAGCAGTACTTC. Translating gives CSARGGVNEQYF.

This clonotype was seen a handful of times. This rearrangement joins TRBV3-1 to TRBJ2-7, with 10 bases aligning to TRBD2. The CDR3 has 15 amino acids. V dropped 5 bases and J dropped 4; count of bases not matched to a gene: 8. Germline lookup yields CDR1 LGHDT and CDR2 YNNKEL (reference sequence). CDR3 residues: CASSKPAGGIYEQYF. DNA of the CDR3: TGTGCCAGCAGCAAACCAGCGGGAGGGATTTACGAGCAGTACTTC.

This clonotype was observed a few times. The CDR3 nucleotides are TGTGCCAGCAGTTTTGAGGGGACGCTGTTTTTT. Its protein product is CASSFEGTLFF. This chain uses TRBV12-3 or TRBV12-4 with TRBJ1-4; tentatively, D is TRBD1 (5 bases). This CDR3 region has 11 residues. The V end lost 3 bases, the J end lost 14 bases, and 10 bases lay between the germline ends.

The V and J genes are TRBV6-5 and TRBJ2-5; D not resolved. CDR1 MNHEY and CDR2 SVGAGI come from the germline V gene. The CDR3 spans 13 residues. V lost 5 bases and J lost 5, with 12 bases in between. CDR3 amino acids: CASSHYGRETQYF. The CDR3 DNA reads as TGTGCCAGCAGTCACTACGGGCGGGAGACCCAGTACTTC.

This clonotype was observed a few times. A much larger clone differs by one base, so this may be a read error. The gene calls are TRBV28 and TRBJ2-5, with D tentatively TRBD1 or TRBD2 (5 bases each). CDR3 length equals 14 residues. CDR1 is MDHEN, CDR2 SYDVKM, per germline. Trimming took 4 bases from V and 6 from J, leaving 15 bases between them. The CDR3 sequence: CASSCRDGWQTQYF. As DNA, the CDR3 is TGTGCCAGCAGTTGTAGGGACGGATGGCAGACCCAGTACTTC.

This clonotype was picked up a small number of times. The rearrangement links TRBV20-1 to TRBJ2-5, with D possibly being TRBD2 (6 bases). The CDR3 length is 13 residues. Germline-derived CDR1 and CDR2 are DFQATT and SNEGSKA (reference sequence). Trimming took 5 bases from V and 5 from J, leaving 15 bases between them. CDR3 sequence (DNA): TGCAGTGCTCAGACAATTGGGGGGGAGACCCAGTACTTC. Translated, it gives CSAQTIGGETQYF.

This clonotype was counted only a few times. The V gene is TRBV28, the J gene TRBJ2-7; TRBD1 agrees at 10 bases. Per the germline V gene, CDR1 is MDHEN and CDR2 is SYDVKM. Trimming removed 6 bases from V and 4 bases from J; junction bases left unmatched: 9. This CDR3 region has 15 residues. Written as DNA, the CDR3 is TGTGCCAGCAGGCCGCCGGGACAGGGGTGGTACGAGCAGTACTTC. Translated, it gives CASRPPGQGWYEQYF.

As to this clonotype: Being one base from a much bigger clone, this may be a read error. The CDR3 here is CSAIDNHNYGYTF. The CDR3 DNA reads as TGCAGTGCTATCGACAACCATAACTATGGCTACACCTTC. The V and J genes are TRBV20-1 and TRBJ1-2, with unresolved D. Between the trimmed V and J ends, which lost 4 bases and 1 base, there was a span of 10 bases. CDR3 length equals 13 residues. Per the germline V gene, CDR1 is DFQATT and CDR2 is SNEGSKA (reference sequence).

This clonotype was seen more than once but under ten times. The CDR3 DNA reads TGTGCCAGCAGCGTAGGAATTCTGGCAGAGTGGGAGACCCAGTACTTC. Its translation is CASSVGILAEWETQYF. The chain recombines TRBV9 with TRBJ2-5, with D unresolved. V lost 0 bases to trimming and J lost 5 bases, with 17 bases between them. Germline V lookup: CDR1 SGDLS, CDR2 YYNGEE. This CDR3 has 16 amino acids. Looking up the rest from reference TRBV9 and TRBJ2-5 gives the full variable domain: DSGVTQTPKHLITATGQRVTLRCSPRSGDLSVYWYQQSLDQGLQFLIQYYNGEERAKGNILERFSAQQFPDLHSELNLSSLELGDSALYFCASSVGILAEWETQYFGPGTRLLVL.

Many counts were recorded for this clonotype. The rearrangement uses TRBV5-4 and TRBJ2-1; the D is unclear. The CDR3 sequence is 15 residues long. CDR1 is SGHNT and CDR2 is YYREEE in the germline V gene (reference sequence). Between the trimmed V and J ends, which lost 0 bases and 7 bases, there was a span of 14 bases. The CDR3 DNA sequence: TGTGCCAGCAGCTTGGGAGTTTCAGCCGGTAATGAGCAGTTCTTC. It codes for CASSLGVSAGNEQFF.

Notes on this clonotype: Given a much more abundant clone one base away, this may be a read error. The chain links TRBV6-4 to TRBJ2-1; D call uncertain. Germline values: CDR1 MRHNA, CDR2 SNTAGT. This CDR3 is 12 amino acids long. V gave up 0 bases and J gave up 11 bases, with 8 bases separating them. For the CDR3, the DNA is TGTGCCAGCAGTGACTCGAAGCAGAAGCAGTTCTTC. It codes for CASSDSKQKQFF.

The chain uses TRBV12-3 or TRBV12-4 and TRBJ1-2, with D unresolved. The V gene lost 4 bases and the J gene lost 8 bases, with 20 bases spanning the gap. The CDR3 is 15 amino acids. The CDR3 here is CASSSPAIRAYGYTF. The CDR3 DNA is TGTGCCAGCAGTTCTCCGGCAATCCGAGCCTACGGCTACACCTTC.

This clonotype appeared many times. The genes are TRBV6-6 and TRBJ2-7; D not resolved. The CDR3 is made up of 12 amino acids. Germline V gene sequence: CDR1 MNHNY, CDR2 SVGAGI (reference sequence). Trimming cost V 0 bases and J 6 bases, with 6 bases left between them. CDR3: CASSYSGFEQYF. Written as DNA, the CDR3 is TGTGCCAGCAGTTACTCGGGGTTCGAGCAGTACTTC.

This clonotype has at least ten counts. CDR3 nucleotides: TGTGCCAGCAGTTACAGAGCTAACTATGGCTACACCTTC. Encoded protein: CASSYRANYGYTF. The chain links TRBV27 to TRBJ1-2; D uncertain. The CDR3 covers 13 residues. Germline V CDR1 and CDR2: MNHEY, SMNVEV (reference sequence). V was clipped by 4 bases and J by 0 bases, with 6 bases between them.